This T cell receptor beta chain is from a study of blood T cell repertoires in COVID-19. Turning to the study itself: PBMCs, B-cell-depleted T cells, or T cells provided the cDNA or gDNA that made up the material.

The assay was immunoSEQ multiplex PCR, and TCRdb's table has in-frame clones only and misses some. Of about 150,000 clones in the sample, about 83% were seen once. V was pared by 4 bases and J by 0 bases, with 13 bases between. From germline, CDR1 is MDHEN and CDR2 SYDVKM. The CDR3 loop spans 16 amino acids. The sequence came from a human donor in a cohort sampled during active COVID-19. Sequenced input: peripheral blood. The chain combines TRBV28 with TRBJ1-3; D is unresolved. The CDR3 DNA reads as TGTGCCAGCAGTTCCGATCCCCAGATCTCTGGAAACACCATATATTTT. It translates to CASSSDPQISGNTIYF.